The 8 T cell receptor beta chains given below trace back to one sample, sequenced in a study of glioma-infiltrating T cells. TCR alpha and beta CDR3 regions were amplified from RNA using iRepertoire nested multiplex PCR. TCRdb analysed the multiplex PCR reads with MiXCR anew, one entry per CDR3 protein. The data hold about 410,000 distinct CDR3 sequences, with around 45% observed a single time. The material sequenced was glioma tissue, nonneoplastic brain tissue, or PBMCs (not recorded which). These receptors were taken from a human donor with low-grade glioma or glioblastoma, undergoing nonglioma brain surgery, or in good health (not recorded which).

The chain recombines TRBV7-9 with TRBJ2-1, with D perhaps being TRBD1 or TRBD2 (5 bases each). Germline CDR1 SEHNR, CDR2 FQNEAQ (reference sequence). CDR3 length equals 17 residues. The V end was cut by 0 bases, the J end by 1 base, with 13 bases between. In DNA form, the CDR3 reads TGTGCCAGCAGCTTAGCTGTCGGGGACCTATCCTACAATGAGCAGTTCTTC. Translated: CASSLAVGDLSYNEQFF.

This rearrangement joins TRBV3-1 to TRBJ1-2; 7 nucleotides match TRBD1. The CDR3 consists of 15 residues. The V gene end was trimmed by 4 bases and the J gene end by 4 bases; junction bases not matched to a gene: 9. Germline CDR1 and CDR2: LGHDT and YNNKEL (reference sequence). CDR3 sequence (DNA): TGTGCCAGCAGCCGATTGGACAGGACCTTCTATGGCTACACCTTC. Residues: CASSRLDRTFYGYTF.

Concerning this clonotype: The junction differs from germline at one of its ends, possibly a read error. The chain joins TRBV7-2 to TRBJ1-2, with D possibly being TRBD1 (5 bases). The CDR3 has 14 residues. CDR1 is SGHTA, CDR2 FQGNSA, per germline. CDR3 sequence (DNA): TGTGCCAGCACCCCCTCGACAGTCAACTATGACTACACCTTC. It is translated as CASTPSTVNYDYTF.

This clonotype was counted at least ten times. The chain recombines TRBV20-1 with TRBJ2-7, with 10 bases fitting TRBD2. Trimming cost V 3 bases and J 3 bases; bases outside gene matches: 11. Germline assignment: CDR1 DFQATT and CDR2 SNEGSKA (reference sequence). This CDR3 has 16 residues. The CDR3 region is CSARRTSGYKDYEQYF. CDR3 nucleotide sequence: TGCAGTGCTAGGAGGACTAGCGGCTATAAAGACTACGAGCAGTACTTC.

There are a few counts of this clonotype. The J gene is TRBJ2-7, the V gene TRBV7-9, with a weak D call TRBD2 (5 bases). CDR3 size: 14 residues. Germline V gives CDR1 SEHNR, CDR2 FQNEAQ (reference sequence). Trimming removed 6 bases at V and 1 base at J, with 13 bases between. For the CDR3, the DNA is TGTGCCAGCAGTCCCCTGGACTCTTCCTACGAGCAGTACTTC. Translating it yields CASSPLDSSYEQYF.

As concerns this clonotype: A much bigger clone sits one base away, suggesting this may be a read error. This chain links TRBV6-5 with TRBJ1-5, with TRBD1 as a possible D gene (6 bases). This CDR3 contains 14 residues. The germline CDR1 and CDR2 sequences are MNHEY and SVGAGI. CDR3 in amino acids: CASSEQDSNQTQHF. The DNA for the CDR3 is TGTGCCAGCAGTGAGCAGGACAGCAATCAGACCCAGCATTTT.

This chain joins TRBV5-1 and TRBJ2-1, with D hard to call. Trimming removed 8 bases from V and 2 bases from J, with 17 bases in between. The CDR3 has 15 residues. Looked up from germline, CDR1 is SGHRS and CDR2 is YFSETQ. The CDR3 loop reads CARGLERIAYNEQFF. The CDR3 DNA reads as TGCGCCAGGGGCTTGGAGAGGATCGCCTACAATGAGCAGTTCTTC.

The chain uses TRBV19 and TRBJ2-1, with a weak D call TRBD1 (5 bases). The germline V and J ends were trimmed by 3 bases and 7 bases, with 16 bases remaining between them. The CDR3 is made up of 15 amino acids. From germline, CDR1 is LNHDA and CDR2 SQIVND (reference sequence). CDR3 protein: CASSIPSGHRNEQFF. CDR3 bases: TGTGCCAGTAGTATCCCGTCGGGTCACAGGAATGAGCAGTTCTTC.